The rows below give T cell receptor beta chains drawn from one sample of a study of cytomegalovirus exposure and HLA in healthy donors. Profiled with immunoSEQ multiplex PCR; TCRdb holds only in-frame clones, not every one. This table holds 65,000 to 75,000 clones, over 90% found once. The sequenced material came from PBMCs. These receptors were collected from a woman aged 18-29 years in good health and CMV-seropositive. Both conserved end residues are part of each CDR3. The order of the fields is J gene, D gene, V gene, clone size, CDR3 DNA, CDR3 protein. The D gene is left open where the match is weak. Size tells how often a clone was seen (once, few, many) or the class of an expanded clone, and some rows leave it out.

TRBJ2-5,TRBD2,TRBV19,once,TGTGCCAGCAGTATGGGACTACAAGAGACCCAGTACTTC,CASSMGLQETQYF
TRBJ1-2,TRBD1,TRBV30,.,TGTGCCTGGAGCCCTCCCGGGACAGGGACCCCTACCTACTATGGCTACACCTTC,CAWSPPGTGTPTYYGYTF
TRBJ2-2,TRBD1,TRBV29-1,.,TGCAGCGTAGAGACAGGGGTGTCCGGGGAGCTGTTTTTT,CSVETGVSGELFF
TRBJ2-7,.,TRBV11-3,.,TGTGCCAGCAGGCTGGGGCCGAGCTCCTACGAGCAGTACTTC,CASRLGPSSYEQYF
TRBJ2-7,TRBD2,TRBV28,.,TGTGCCAGCAGTGGCGGGGGTTTGAGCTCCTACGAGCAGTACTTC,CASSGGGLSSYEQYF
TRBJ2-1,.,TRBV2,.,TGTGCCAGCAGTGTTTCCAGGGGCACCTACAATGAGCAGTTCTTC,CASSVSRGTYNEQFF
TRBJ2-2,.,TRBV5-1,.,TGCGCCAGCAGCGTTACTAGCCCCGGGGAGCTGTTTTTT,CASSVTSPGELFF
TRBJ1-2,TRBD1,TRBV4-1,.,TGCGCCAGCAGCCAGGGTTCCGGGACAGGGGGTTTCGGTGGCTACACCTTC,CASSQGSGTGGFGGYTF
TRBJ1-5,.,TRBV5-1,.,TGCGCCAGCAGCTTGGGGGGGGGACGTCAGCCCCAGCATTTT,CASSLGGGRQPQHF
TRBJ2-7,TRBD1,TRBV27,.,TGTGCCAGCAGTAGGACAGGGGGGTCCTACGAGCAGTACTTC,CASSRTGGSYEQYF
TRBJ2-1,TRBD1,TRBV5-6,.,TGTGCCAGCAGCCGGGAAATCCCGATGACAGGGCTCGTTAATGAGCAGTTCTTC,CASSREIPMTGLVNEQFF
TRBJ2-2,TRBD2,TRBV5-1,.,TGCGCCAGCAGCCGGGGACTACTAACACGTTTTTCGGGGGAGCTGTTTTTT,CASSRGLLTRFSGELFF
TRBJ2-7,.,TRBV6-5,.,TGTGCCAGCAGTTACTCGGAGAGTACCTACGAGCAGTACTTC,CASSYSESTYEQYF
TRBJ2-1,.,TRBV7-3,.,TGTGCCAGCAGCTTAACGGCTAGTTCTGTGTTGGGCAATGAGCAGTTCTTC,CASSLTASSVLGNEQFF
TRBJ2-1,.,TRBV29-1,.,TGCAGCGCCGGGAATGAGCAGTTCTTC,CSAGNEQFF
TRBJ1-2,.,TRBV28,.,TGTGCCAGCAAGGAGGGTAACTATGGCTACACCTTC,CASKEGNYGYTF
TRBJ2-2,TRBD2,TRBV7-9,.,TGTGCCAGCAGCTTAGACGCGGGAGTAAACGGGGAGCTGTTTTTT,CASSLDAGVNGELFF
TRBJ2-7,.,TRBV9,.,TGTGCCAGCAGCGTAGCTCCAACCGGACAGTTTATCTACGAGCAGTACTTC,CASSVAPTGQFIYEQYF
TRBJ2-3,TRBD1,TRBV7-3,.,TGTGCCAGCAGCCGTACAGGGGGCGGAACAGATACGCAGTATTTT,CASSRTGGGTDTQYF
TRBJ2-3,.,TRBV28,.,TGTGCCAGCAGTCTCGGTAGCACAGATACGCAGTATTTT,CASSLGSTDTQYF
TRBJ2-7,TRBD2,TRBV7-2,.,TGTGCCAGCAGCCCCGGACTAGCGTTCTACGAGCAGTACTTC,CASSPGLAFYEQYF
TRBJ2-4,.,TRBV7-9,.,TGTGCCAGCAGCTTAGCTGGTACAGCGGGAGCCAAAAACATTCAGTACTTC,CASSLAGTAGAKNIQYF
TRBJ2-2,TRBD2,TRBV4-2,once,TGTGCCAGCAGCCTGCCGACTAGCGGAGAAGGGACCGGGGAGCTGTTTTTT,CASSLPTSGEGTGELFF
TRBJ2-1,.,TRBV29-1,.,TGCAGCGTTGCCCCCGACTACCAACTATACAATGAGCAGTTCTTC,CSVAPDYQLYNEQFF
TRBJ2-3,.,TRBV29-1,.,TGCAGCGTTGCTACCGGGACAAGCACAGATACGCAGTATTTT,CSVATGTSTDTQYF
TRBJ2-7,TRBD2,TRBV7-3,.,TGTGCCAGCAGCCCCCTACCTGGGGCTAGCGGTACCTACGAGCAGTACTTC,CASSPLPGASGTYEQYF
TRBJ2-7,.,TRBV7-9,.,TGTGCCAGCAGCTTAGTAGGGGCAGAACAGTACTTC,CASSLVGAEQYF
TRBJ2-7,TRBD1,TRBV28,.,TGTGCCAGCAGTGTACCGGGACAGCCTTCCTACGAGCAGTACTTC,CASSVPGQPSYEQYF
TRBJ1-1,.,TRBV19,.,TGTGCCAGCGGGATACAGGGAATTGCGAGAGCTTTCTTT,CASGIQGIARAFF
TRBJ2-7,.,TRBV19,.,TGTGCCAGTAGTCTGGGCACAGCCTACGAGCAGTACTTC,CASSLGTAYEQYF
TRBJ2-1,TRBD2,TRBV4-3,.,TGCGCCAGCAGCCAACTAGCGGGAGAGCATGATGAGCAGTTCTTC,CASSQLAGEHDEQFF
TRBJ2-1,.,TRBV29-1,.,TGCAGCGTTGAAGACCCCAGGGGGGCGGACTCCTACAATGAGCAGTTCTTC,CSVEDPRGADSYNEQFF
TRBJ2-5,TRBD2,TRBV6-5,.,TGTGCCACCGCCCGGGGCGGGGAGGGGACCCAGTACTTC,CATARGGEGTQYF
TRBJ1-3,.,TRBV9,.,TGTGCCAGCAGCCCAAACTCAGGCTCTGGAAACACCATATATTTT,CASSPNSGSGNTIYF
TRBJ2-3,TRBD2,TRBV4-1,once,TGCGCCAGCAGCCTACCGGGACTAGGAGACCCAGATACGCAGTATTTT,CASSLPGLGDPDTQYF
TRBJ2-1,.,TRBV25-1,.,TGTGCCAGCAGTGAATTTGAGGTTTTCAATGAGCAGTTCTTC,CASSEFEVFNEQFF
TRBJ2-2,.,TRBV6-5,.,TGTGCCAGCAGTTACGCGGAGGGCCGGTACACCGGGGAGCTGTTTTTT,CASSYAEGRYTGELFF
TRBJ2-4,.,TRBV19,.,TGTGCCAGTAGTACAGGTAGAGCACAGGGAGTTAGAGGCAAAAACATTCAGTACTTC,CASSTGRAQGVRGKNIQYF
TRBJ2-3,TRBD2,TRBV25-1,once,TGTGCCAGCAGTTCGCGACTAGCGGGAGTGTTGACAGATACGCAGTATTTT,CASSSRLAGVLTDTQYF
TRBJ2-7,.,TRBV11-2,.,TGTGCCAGCAGCTTAGGTCGGGACGGGAGCTACGAGCAGTACTTC,CASSLGRDGSYEQYF
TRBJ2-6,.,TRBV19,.,TGTGCCAGTAGTATACAGGGTACCGGGGCCAACGTCCTGACTTTC,CASSIQGTGANVLTF